A selection of T cell receptor beta chains follows, all from one sample in a study of Graves' ophthalmopathy and Graves' hyperthyroidism. Each CDR3 protein is one row after TCRdb ran MiXCR on the multiplex PCR reads. The sample includes 500,000 to 600,000 distinct CDR3 sequences, about 35% of them seen just once. The sequenced material came from peripheral blood or thyroid tissue (not recorded which). Every receptor here comes from an adult man with Graves' hyperthyroidism. Both conserved end residues are part of each CDR3. D genes are given only for firm matches. Not all rows give a size; the values are once, few, many and, for expanded clones, a class.

abundance: NA
v_gene: TRBV7-3
j_gene: TRBJ2-7
d_gene: TRBD2
CDR3nt: TGTGCCAGCAGCATTAGCGGGGGGGGCGAGCAGTACTTC
CDR3aa: CASSISGGGEQYF

abundance: few
v_gene: TRBV19
j_gene: TRBJ2-7
d_gene: TRBD1
CDR3nt: TGTGCCAGTAGTATTTCCAGGGGGCTCCTTGCGAGGGAGCAGTACTTC
CDR3aa: CASSISRGLLAREQYF

abundance: once
v_gene: TRBV7-9
j_gene: TRBJ2-7
d_gene: TRBD1
CDR3nt: TGTGCCAGCAGCCCCTCTGTCGGGACGGGACAGGGGGCTGGCGAGCAGTACTTC
CDR3aa: CASSPSVGTGQGAGEQYF

abundance: many
v_gene: TRBV12-3/TRBV12-4
j_gene: TRBJ1-1
d_gene: NA
CDR3nt: TGTGCCAGCAGTTTATACAGTAACACTGAAGCTTTCTTT
CDR3aa: CASSLYSNTEAFF

abundance: NA
v_gene: TRBV2
j_gene: TRBJ1-6
d_gene: NA
CDR3nt: TGTGCCAGCAGTGAAGCGGTCGGGGCCTATTCACCCCTCCACTTT
CDR3aa: CASSEAVGAYSPLHF

abundance: NA
v_gene: TRBV5-1
j_gene: TRBJ2-5
d_gene: TRBD2
CDR3nt: TGCGCCAGCCGACCGGCAGCGGGAGATCCCGGGGAGACCCAGTACTTC
CDR3aa: CASRPAAGDPGETQYF

abundance: many
v_gene: TRBV11-2
j_gene: TRBJ1-2
d_gene: NA
CDR3nt: TGTGCCAGCAGCTGGGGGGACGACTATGGCTACACCTTC
CDR3aa: CASSWGDDYGYTF

abundance: many
v_gene: TRBV20-1
j_gene: TRBJ1-1
d_gene: NA
CDR3nt: TGCAGTGCGAGTACTCAGGGTCCGGCTGAAGCTTTCTTT
CDR3aa: CSASTQGPAEAFF

abundance: NA
v_gene: TRBV15
j_gene: TRBJ1-2
d_gene: NA
CDR3nt: TGTGCCACCAGCAGCGGCCCAGAGATGGACTATGGCTACACCTTC
CDR3aa: CATSSGPEMDYGYTF

abundance: few
v_gene: TRBV5-5
j_gene: TRBJ1-1
d_gene: TRBD1
CDR3nt: TGTGCCGGCAGAACACTCGGGACAGTAGTTCGCATGAACACTGAAGCTTTCTTT
CDR3aa: CAGRTLGTVVRMNTEAFF

abundance: few
v_gene: TRBV19
j_gene: TRBJ2-7
d_gene: TRBD1
CDR3nt: TGTGCCAGTAGTTGGGCAGGGGGCGGCCACGAGCAGTACTTC
CDR3aa: CASSWAGGGHEQYF

abundance: many
v_gene: TRBV12-3/TRBV12-4
j_gene: TRBJ2-5
d_gene: TRBD2
CDR3nt: TGTGCCAGCAGCCCTGGGCTAGCGGGGAACCAAGAGACCCAGTACTTC
CDR3aa: CASSPGLAGNQETQYF

abundance: NA
v_gene: TRBV7-9
j_gene: TRBJ2-7
d_gene: TRBD2
CDR3nt: TGTGCCGGCAGACGGACTAGCGGGAGCTACGAGCAGTACTTC
CDR3aa: CAGRRTSGSYEQYF

abundance: many
v_gene: TRBV7-2
j_gene: TRBJ1-1
d_gene: NA
CDR3nt: TGTGCCAGCAGGGAAACAACACCTATGAACACTGAAGCTTTCTTT
CDR3aa: CASRETTPMNTEAFF

abundance: once
v_gene: TRBV7-2
j_gene: TRBJ2-7
d_gene: TRBD1
CDR3nt: TGTGCCAGCAGCTCCTCAGGGGACAGCTCCTACGAGCAGTACTTC
CDR3aa: CASSSSGDSSYEQYF

abundance: many
v_gene: TRBV15
j_gene: TRBJ1-5
d_gene: TRBD1
CDR3nt: TGTGCCACCAGCCGGGAGGACAGGATCGATCAGCCCCAGCATTTT
CDR3aa: CATSREDRIDQPQHF

abundance: many
v_gene: TRBV13
j_gene: TRBJ2-7
d_gene: NA
CDR3nt: TGTGCCAGCAGCCCTACGGTTGTGGGGCACTACGAGCAGTACTTC
CDR3aa: CASSPTVVGHYEQYF

abundance: many
v_gene: TRBV20-1
j_gene: TRBJ1-5
d_gene: TRBD1
CDR3nt: TGCAGTGCTAGTAAGGACAGGGGAAATCAGCCCCAGCATTTT
CDR3aa: CSASKDRGNQPQHF

abundance: NA
v_gene: TRBV10-3
j_gene: TRBJ2-1
d_gene: NA
CDR3nt: TGTGCCATCAGTGACGGGGGTGGGAATGAGCAGTTCTTC
CDR3aa: CAISDGGGNEQFF

abundance: NA
v_gene: TRBV7-3
j_gene: TRBJ1-4
d_gene: TRBD1
CDR3nt: TGTGCCAGCAGCAGTACGACAGGGGGTGAAAAACTGTTTTTT
CDR3aa: CASSSTTGGEKLFF

abundance: NA
v_gene: TRBV29-1
j_gene: TRBJ2-5
d_gene: TRBD1
CDR3nt: TGCAGTCCGGACAGGGGCAACCAAGAGACCCAGTACTTC
CDR3aa: CSPDRGNQETQYF

abundance: many
v_gene: TRBV20-1
j_gene: TRBJ1-2
d_gene: NA
CDR3nt: TGCAGTGCTATGGCGGCCTATGGCTACACCTTC
CDR3aa: CSAMAAYGYTF

abundance: few
v_gene: TRBV20-1
j_gene: TRBJ1-2
d_gene: NA
CDR3nt: TGCAGTGCTCCATACAGGGTGGCCCTTCTTAACTATGGCTACACCTTC
CDR3aa: CSAPYRVALLNYGYTF

abundance: NA
v_gene: TRBV7-9
j_gene: TRBJ2-5
d_gene: NA
CDR3nt: TGTGCCAGCAGCTTAGGGCCAAGCTCTGGGGAGACCCAGTACTTC
CDR3aa: CASSLGPSSGETQYF

abundance: NA
v_gene: TRBV12-3/TRBV12-4
j_gene: TRBJ1-3
d_gene: NA
CDR3nt: TGTGCCAGCACGGACAGCCTTAACTATGGCTACACCATATATTTT
CDR3aa: CASTDSLNYGYTIYF

abundance: few
v_gene: TRBV7-3
j_gene: TRBJ2-1
d_gene: TRBD1
CDR3nt: TGTGCCAGCAGCGTCACAGGGGGCAGAGGAGATGAGCAGTTCTTC
CDR3aa: CASSVTGGRGDEQFF

abundance: many
v_gene: TRBV7-8
j_gene: TRBJ2-6
d_gene: NA
CDR3nt: TGTGCCAGCAGCCTCGTGGGGGGCGCCGGGGCCAACGTCCTGACTTTC
CDR3aa: CASSLVGGAGANVLTF

abundance: many
v_gene: TRBV5-5
j_gene: TRBJ1-2
d_gene: NA
CDR3nt: TGTGCCAGCAGCTTTTCCCAGGAACTATATGGCTACACCTTC
CDR3aa: CASSFSQELYGYTF

abundance: NA
v_gene: TRBV15
j_gene: TRBJ1-5
d_gene: NA
CDR3nt: TGTGCCACCAGCAGATCCAGCGGGGGTGGTCAGTCCCAGCATTTT
CDR3aa: CATSRSSGGGQSQHF

abundance: NA
v_gene: TRBV6-1
j_gene: TRBJ1-4
d_gene: NA
CDR3nt: TGTGCCAGCATTCGGACAGCAGCTGGGGATGAAAAACTGTTTTTT
CDR3aa: CASIRTAAGDEKLFF

abundance: few
v_gene: TRBV20-1
j_gene: TRBJ2-1
d_gene: NA
CDR3nt: TGCAGTGCTGAGGGGGGGGCAGGGGGTAATGAGCAGTTCTTC
CDR3aa: CSAEGGAGGNEQFF

abundance: NA
v_gene: TRBV24-1
j_gene: TRBJ2-3
d_gene: NA
CDR3nt: TGTGCCACCCAAAGAGAGGGCACAGATACGCAGTATTTT
CDR3aa: CATQREGTDTQYF

abundance: many
v_gene: TRBV19
j_gene: TRBJ2-5
d_gene: NA
CDR3nt: TGTGCCAGTAGTATAGACCTCCAAGAGACCCAGTACTTC
CDR3aa: CASSIDLQETQYF

abundance: NA
v_gene: TRBV7-2
j_gene: TRBJ2-5
d_gene: NA
CDR3nt: TGTGCCAGCAGCCAAGCCCTAGCGGGACCGACAGGGGTGGGTGAGACCCAGTACTTC
CDR3aa: CASSQALAGPTGVGETQYF

abundance: NA
v_gene: TRBV9
j_gene: TRBJ2-7
d_gene: TRBD2
CDR3nt: TGTGCCAGCAGCGTAGCCGGGGGGAGGGCCCCGCACGAGCAGTACTTC
CDR3aa: CASSVAGGRAPHEQYF